Each of the 5 T cell receptor beta chains below was sequenced from the same sample in a study of blood T cell repertoires in COVID-19. The table came from immunoSEQ multiplex PCR; TCRdb's copy has only in-frame clones and leaves some out. The sample shows about 130,000 clones, roughly 85% of them seen only once. The source material was PBMCs or T cells enriched from blood (not recorded which). The receptor source for this set is a man between 50 and 59 years old who had recovered from COVID-19.

The chain combines TRBV3-1 (or the pseudogene TRBV3-2) with TRBJ1-5; no firm D call. The CDR3 has 14 residues. Trimming took 1 base from V and 4 from J, leaving 8 bases between them. The germline V gene has CDR1 LGHDT and CDR2 YNNKEL (reference sequence). CDR3 protein: CASSQASLNQPQHF. The CDR3 DNA is TGTGCCAGCAGCCAAGCCTCTCTGAATCAGCCCCAGCATTTT.

V is TRBV5-4 and J is TRBJ2-5; weak D call: TRBD2 (6 bases). Germline lookup yields CDR1 SGHNT and CDR2 YYREEE (reference sequence). V was clipped by 4 bases and J by 5 bases, with 21 bases between them. This CDR3 is 16 amino acids long. The CDR3 loop reads CASSRGDSQSSETQYF. CDR3 coding DNA: TGTGCCAGCAGCCGAGGGGACTCGCAGTCGTCGGAGACCCAGTACTTC. The full variable domain, with the rest looked up from reference TRBV5-4 and TRBJ2-5, is ETGVTQSPTHLIKTRGQQVTLRCSSQSGHNTVSWYQQALGQGPQFIFQYYREEENGRGNFPPRFSGLQFPNYSSELNVNALELDDSALYLCASSRGDSQSSETQYFGPGTRLLVL.

The rearrangement joins TRBV28 to TRBJ1-1, with TRBD1 matching 9 bases. The V gene end was trimmed by 7 bases and the J gene end by 6 bases; junction bases not matched to a gene: 3. Germline CDR1 is MDHEN and CDR2 is SYDVKM. The length of the CDR3 is 12 residues. CDR3 amino acids: CASTRDRAEAFF. DNA for the CDR3: TGTGCCAGCACTCGGGACAGGGCTGAAGCTTTCTTT.

V is TRBV2 and J is TRBJ2-3; possible D gene TRBD2, 5 bases. The V end was cut by 6 bases, the J end by 3 bases, with 10 bases between. Germline V gives CDR1 SNHLY, CDR2 FYNNEI. This CDR3 has 13 residues. The CDR3 region has the DNA TGTGCCAGCAGGCCTACTAGGACAGATACGCAGTATTTT. Translating it yields CASRPTRTDTQYF.

V gene TRBV28 combines with J gene TRBJ1-3, with TRBD1 matching over 9 bases. Germline loops: CDR1 MDHEN, CDR2 SYDVKM. With V trimmed by 4 bases and J by 0 bases, 4 bases remained unmatched. This CDR3 has 16 residues. CDR3: CASSSGTGPSGNTIYF. The DNA of the CDR3 is TGTGCCAGCAGTTCCGGGACAGGGCCCTCTGGAAACACCATATATTTT.